This T cell receptor (beta chain) stems from a study of PD-L1 blockade in urothelial cancer. Documented time point: pretreatment peripheral blood. The study collected 1 to 8 samples per patient, pretreatment and on-treatment. Here immunoSEQ multiplex PCR was the method, and the copy in TCRdb shows in-frame clones only, minus some. The repertoire includes about 63,000 clones, roughly 76% of them detected once, and around 6% sits in the top ten. Broader study findings: A pretreatment blood TCR clonality that fell below the median predicted better progression-free and overall survival.

The CDR3 is 16 amino acids. Germline assignment: CDR1 LNHNV and CDR2 YYDKDF (reference sequence). The ends lost 5 bases at V and 4 bases at J; junction bases unmatched: 10. Comment on this clone: Antigen specificity is unknown.

The origin of this receptor is a man in his 70s with urothelial cancer. The chain combines TRBV15 with TRBJ2-7; 11 positions agree with TRBD2. The sample here was PBMCs, taken around atezolizumab (anti-PD-L1) treatment. The CDR3 region is CATSGQTSGSGYEQYF. The CDR3 nucleotides read TGTGCCACCAGCGGCCAAACTAGCGGGAGTGGGTACGAGCAGTACTTC.